Listed here are 4 T cell receptor beta chains from one sample, sequenced in a study of CD8+ T cells in alopecia areata. Treatment meaning: oral pan-JAK inhibitor, 5-10 mg twice daily. cDNA serving as the sequencing template came from extracted, reverse transcribed RNA. Measured with immunoSEQ multiplex PCR; TCRdb has only the in-frame clones, and not every one. The profile shows about 110,000 clones, roughly three fifths of them singletons. Material: CD4+ T cells sorted from blood, obtained at week 24, from a patient treated with tofacitinib. These receptor sequences come from a human donor with alopecia areata.

The chain has TRBV29-1 and TRBJ2-5; either TRBD1 or TRBD2 may supply D (5 bases each). Germline CDR1 and CDR2: SQVTM and ANQGSEA. The V and J ends lost 1 base and 5 bases respectively, with 17 bases between them. The length of the CDR3 is 15 residues. Here the CDR3 reads CSVEARGRFVETQYF. Here the CDR3 DNA reads TGCAGCGTTGAAGCCCGGGGCAGGTTCGTCGAGACCCAGTACTTC.

V is TRBV7-2 and J is TRBJ2-3; TRBD2 is a possible D gene (6 bases). Trimming stripped 5 bases from V and 5 bases from J, with 17 bases between. The CDR3 is 15 residues long. Looked up from germline, CDR1 is SGHTA and CDR2 is FQGNSA. CDR3 in DNA: TGTGCCAGCAGCCCAAGCGGGTCATATAGAGATACGCAGTATTTT. This sequence encodes CASSPSGSYRDTQYF.

The J gene is TRBJ2-3, the V gene TRBV10-3; no firm D call. Germline loops: CDR1 ENHRY, CDR2 SYGVKD. V was cut by 6 bases and J by 6 bases, with 22 bases left in between. This CDR3 is built from 16 residues. CDR3 region: CAIRPSPGQNYDTQYF. DNA of the CDR3: TGTGCCATCAGACCCTCGCCCGGCCAAAATTACGATACGCAGTATTTT.

This clone was recorded a few times. The V call is TRBV2, the J call TRBJ2-7; 8 bases match TRBD2. V shed 4 bases and J 6 bases; nucleotides not matched to a gene: 5. Germline V gene sequence: CDR1 SNHLY, CDR2 FYNNEI. This CDR3 is 13 amino acids long. The CDR3 coding sequence is TGTGCCAGCAGTGCGGGGGGGCCCAGCGAGCAGTACTTC. Translation: CASSAGGPSEQYF.